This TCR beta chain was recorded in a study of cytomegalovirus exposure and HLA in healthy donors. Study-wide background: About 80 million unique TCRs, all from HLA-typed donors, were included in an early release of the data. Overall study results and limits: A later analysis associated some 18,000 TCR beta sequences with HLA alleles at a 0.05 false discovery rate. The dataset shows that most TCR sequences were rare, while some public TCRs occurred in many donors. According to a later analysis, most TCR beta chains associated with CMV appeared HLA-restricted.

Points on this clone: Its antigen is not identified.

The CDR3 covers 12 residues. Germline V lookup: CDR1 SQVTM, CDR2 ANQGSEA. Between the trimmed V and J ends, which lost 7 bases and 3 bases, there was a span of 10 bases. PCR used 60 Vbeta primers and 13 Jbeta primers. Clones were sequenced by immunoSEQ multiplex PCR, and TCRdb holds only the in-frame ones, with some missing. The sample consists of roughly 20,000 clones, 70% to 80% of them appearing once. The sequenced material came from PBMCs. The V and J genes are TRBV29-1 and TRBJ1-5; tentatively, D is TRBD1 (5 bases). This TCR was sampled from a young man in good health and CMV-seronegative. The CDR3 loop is CSGGDDNQPQHF. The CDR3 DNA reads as TGCAGCGGCGGGGACGACAATCAGCCCCAGCATTTT.